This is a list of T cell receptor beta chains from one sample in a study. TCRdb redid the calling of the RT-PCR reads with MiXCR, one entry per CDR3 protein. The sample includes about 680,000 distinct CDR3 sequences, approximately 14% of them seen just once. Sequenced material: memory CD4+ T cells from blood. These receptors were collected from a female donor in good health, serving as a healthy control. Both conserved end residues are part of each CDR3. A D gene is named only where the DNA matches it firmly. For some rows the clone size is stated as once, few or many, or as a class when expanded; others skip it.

cdr3_aa: CASSDPRLGNTEAFF
cdr3_nt: TGCGCCAGCAGCGACCCCAGGTTGGGGAACACTGAAGCTTTCTTT
j_call: TRBJ1-1
v_call: TRBV5-1
d_call: -
clone_size: -

cdr3_aa: CASSQENHGNQPQHF
cdr3_nt: TGCGCCAGCAGCCAAGAGAATCACGGCAATCAGCCCCAGCATTTT
j_call: TRBJ1-5
v_call: TRBV4-3
d_call: -
clone_size: -

cdr3_aa: CASSLVGLAGYNEQFF
cdr3_nt: TGTGCCAGCAGCTTAGTGGGACTAGCGGGCTACAATGAGCAGTTCTTC
j_call: TRBJ2-1
v_call: TRBV7-8
d_call: TRBD2
clone_size: -

cdr3_aa: CSARGARGYEQYF
cdr3_nt: TGCAGTGCTAGAGGGGCAAGGGGCTACGAGCAGTACTTC
j_call: TRBJ2-7
v_call: TRBV20-1
d_call: -
clone_size: many

cdr3_aa: CASSQDGRGDQPQHF
cdr3_nt: TGTGCCAGCAGCCAAGACGGGAGGGGCGATCAGCCCCAGCATTTT
j_call: TRBJ1-5
v_call: TRBV3-1
d_call: -
clone_size: few

cdr3_aa: CASRPGQGSRGYTF
cdr3_nt: TGTGCCAGCAGACCGGGACAGGGGTCGCGTGGCTACACCTTC
j_call: TRBJ1-2
v_call: TRBV6-5
d_call: TRBD1
clone_size: many

cdr3_aa: CSASEAYEQYF
cdr3_nt: TGCAGTGCTAGTGAAGCTTACGAGCAGTACTTC
j_call: TRBJ2-7
v_call: TRBV20-1
d_call: -
clone_size: few

cdr3_aa: CASSVRTGGTDTQYF
cdr3_nt: TGTGCCAGCAGCGTCCGGACAGGGGGCACAGATACGCAGTATTTT
j_call: TRBJ2-3
v_call: TRBV2
d_call: TRBD1
clone_size: -

cdr3_aa: CSARKGGGGINQPQHF
cdr3_nt: TGCAGTGCTAGGAAAGGAGGGGGCGGGATCAATCAGCCCCAGCATTTT
j_call: TRBJ1-5
v_call: TRBV20-1
d_call: TRBD1
clone_size: few

cdr3_aa: CATTVTGEDTEAFF
cdr3_nt: TGTGCCACCACAGTTACAGGGGAGGACACTGAAGCTTTCTTT
j_call: TRBJ1-1
v_call: TRBV3-1
d_call: TRBD1
clone_size: -

cdr3_aa: CSRGGGYNEQFF
cdr3_nt: TGCAGTCGCGGGGGGGGCTACAATGAGCAGTTCTTC
j_call: TRBJ2-1
v_call: TRBV20-1
d_call: TRBD2
clone_size: -

cdr3_aa: CASRQPVGTDTQYF
cdr3_nt: TGTGCCAGCAGGCAGCCCGTGGGCACAGATACGCAGTATTTT
j_call: TRBJ2-3
v_call: TRBV28
d_call: -
clone_size: -

cdr3_aa: CAWGSLNSPLHF
cdr3_nt: TGTGCCTGGGGGTCCCTCAATTCACCCCTCCACTTT
j_call: TRBJ1-6
v_call: TRBV30
d_call: -
clone_size: -

cdr3_aa: CASSESSGTTIEQFF
cdr3_nt: TGCGCCAGCAGTGAGTCGTCGGGGACTACGATTGAGCAGTTCTTC
j_call: TRBJ2-1
v_call: TRBV10-1
d_call: TRBD2
clone_size: -

cdr3_aa: CASSRGGWRETQYF
cdr3_nt: TGTGCCAGCAGCCGTGGAGGGTGGAGGGAGACCCAGTACTTC
j_call: TRBJ2-5
v_call: TRBV5-5
d_call: -
clone_size: many

cdr3_aa: CSASLAGVQNIQYF
cdr3_nt: TGCAGTGCTTCACTAGCGGGAGTCCAAAACATTCAGTACTTC
j_call: TRBJ2-4
v_call: TRBV20-1
d_call: TRBD2
clone_size: few

cdr3_aa: CASSLEAANTGELFF
cdr3_nt: TGCGCCAGCAGCTTGGAGGCAGCTAACACCGGGGAGCTGTTTTTT
j_call: TRBJ2-2
v_call: TRBV5-1
d_call: -
clone_size: few

cdr3_aa: CASRGWETQYF
cdr3_nt: TGTGCCAGCAGGGGCTGGGAGACCCAGTACTTC
j_call: TRBJ2-5
v_call: TRBV28
d_call: -
clone_size: many

cdr3_aa: CASSAGQGNIQYF
cdr3_nt: TGTGCCAGCAGCGCCGGACAGGGAAACATTCAGTACTTC
j_call: TRBJ2-4
v_call: TRBV11-2
d_call: TRBD1
clone_size: few

cdr3_aa: CAISESTRTVSGNTIYF
cdr3_nt: TGTGCCATCAGTGAGTCAACCCGGACAGTTTCTGGAAACACCATATATTTT
j_call: TRBJ1-3
v_call: TRBV10-3
d_call: -
clone_size: many

cdr3_aa: CASARTGPGELFF
cdr3_nt: TGTGCCAGCGCCCGGACGGGGCCCGGGGAGCTGTTTTTT
j_call: TRBJ2-2
v_call: TRBV6-2/TRBV6-3
d_call: -
clone_size: -

cdr3_aa: CASALGDNNEQFF
cdr3_nt: TGTGCTAGTGCCTTGGGGGATAACAATGAGCAGTTCTTC
j_call: TRBJ2-1
v_call: TRBV12-5
d_call: -
clone_size: few

cdr3_aa: CSVVSRGVDTIYF
cdr3_nt: TGCAGCGTTGTGAGTCGGGGAGTCGACACCATATATTTT
j_call: TRBJ1-3
v_call: TRBV29-1
d_call: -
clone_size: few

cdr3_aa: CASSQSKLGDRGTYNEQFF
cdr3_nt: TGCGCCAGCAGTCAATCTAAGTTAGGGGATCGGGGTACCTACAATGAGCAGTTCTTC
j_call: TRBJ2-1
v_call: TRBV23-1
d_call: -
clone_size: -

cdr3_aa: CAILRGSYRGTGELFF
cdr3_nt: TGTGCCATCCTTCGCGGGAGTTATCGTGGCACCGGGGAGCTGTTTTTT
j_call: TRBJ2-2
v_call: TRBV10-3
d_call: TRBD2
clone_size: few

cdr3_aa: CSATDRRVRVQGHNEQFF
cdr3_nt: TGCAGTGCTACCGATAGGCGGGTACGAGTACAGGGACACAATGAGCAGTTCTTC
j_call: TRBJ2-1
v_call: TRBV20-1
d_call: -
clone_size: -

cdr3_aa: CASSLRQGPPYEQYF
cdr3_nt: TGTGCCAGCAGTTTAAGGCAGGGGCCCCCCTACGAGCAGTACTTC
j_call: TRBJ2-7
v_call: TRBV27
d_call: -
clone_size: few

cdr3_aa: CASSLAQVGANVLTF
cdr3_nt: TGCGCCAGCAGCTTGGCCCAGGTTGGGGCCAACGTCCTGACTTTC
j_call: TRBJ2-6
v_call: TRBV5-1
d_call: -
clone_size: many

cdr3_aa: CASSPGQVDSPLHF
cdr3_nt: TGCGCCAGCAGCCCTGGACAGGTGGATTCACCCCTCCACTTT
j_call: TRBJ1-6
v_call: TRBV5-1
d_call: TRBD1
clone_size: many

cdr3_aa: CASSPYGQGNNQPQHF
cdr3_nt: TGTGCCAGCAGCCCATACGGACAGGGGAACAATCAGCCCCAGCATTTT
j_call: TRBJ1-5
v_call: TRBV7-2
d_call: TRBD1
clone_size: few

cdr3_aa: CASSGTGTGLSYTF
cdr3_nt: TGTGCCAGCAGCGGAACCGGGACAGGGTTGAGCTACACCTTC
j_call: TRBJ1-2
v_call: TRBV9
d_call: TRBD1
clone_size: -

cdr3_aa: CASSLVWTDSNQPQHF
cdr3_nt: TGTGCCAGCAGCTTAGTTTGGACCGATAGCAATCAGCCCCAGCATTTT
j_call: TRBJ1-5
v_call: TRBV7-2
d_call: -
clone_size: many

cdr3_aa: CASSSETSGRADTQYF
cdr3_nt: TGCGCCAGCAGCTCTGAGACTAGCGGGAGAGCGGATACGCAGTATTTT
j_call: TRBJ2-3
v_call: TRBV5-1
d_call: TRBD2
clone_size: -

cdr3_aa: CSAPRIYREDHEQFF
cdr3_nt: TGCAGTGCCCCCCGGATCTACCGGGAGGATCATGAGCAGTTCTTC
j_call: TRBJ2-1
v_call: TRBV20-1
d_call: TRBD2
clone_size: many

cdr3_aa: CASSEVRNLDTQYF
cdr3_nt: TGTGCCAGCAGTGAAGTTAGGAACTTAGATACGCAGTATTTT
j_call: TRBJ2-3
v_call: TRBV6-1
d_call: -
clone_size: few

cdr3_aa: CASSQIQQPGQGYEQYF
cdr3_nt: TGTGCCAGCTCACAAATTCAACAACCGGGACAGGGCTACGAGCAGTACTTC
j_call: TRBJ2-7
v_call: TRBV18
d_call: TRBD1
clone_size: few

cdr3_aa: CASSLGGPDDNSPLHF
cdr3_nt: TGTGCCAGCAGCTTGGGGGGACCCGACGATAATTCACCCCTCCACTTT
j_call: TRBJ1-6
v_call: TRBV7-3
d_call: -
clone_size: -

cdr3_aa: CASSLESWAGSLPGELFF
cdr3_nt: TGTGCCAGCAGCCTAGAGTCATGGGCAGGGAGTTTACCCGGGGAGCTGTTTTTT
j_call: TRBJ2-2
v_call: TRBV6-2/TRBV6-3
d_call: -
clone_size: few

cdr3_aa: CASSEQNYEQYF
cdr3_nt: TGTGCCAGCAGCGAGCAAAACTACGAGCAGTACTTC
j_call: TRBJ2-7
v_call: TRBV11-2
d_call: -
clone_size: many

cdr3_aa: CAISGRGQGALDTQYF
cdr3_nt: TGTGCCATCAGTGGGAGGGGACAGGGGGCTTTAGATACGCAGTATTTT
j_call: TRBJ2-3
v_call: TRBV10-3
d_call: TRBD1
clone_size: many

cdr3_aa: CASSSHLYEQFF
cdr3_nt: TGTGCCAGCAGTTCCCATCTCTATGAGCAGTTCTTC
j_call: TRBJ2-1
v_call: TRBV28
d_call: -
clone_size: -